This TCR beta chain was found in a study of shared clonotypes between healthy human individuals. Study-level points and caveats: The donor pool, a small one, limited the genetic and exposure-history diversity represented. Some naive CD4 clonotypes, about 5%, turned up in common across several donors.

The assay was carried out at the deep level. As originally analysed: ImmunoSEQ sequences covered only the junction and lacked quality scores; filtering therefore differed. Profiled with immunoSEQ multiplex PCR; TCRdb holds only in-frame clones, not every one. V and J calls and clone size are given by that table; D and trimming were obtained from the DNA. In the table there are under 1,100,000 clones, more than 60% of which are singletons. Notes on this clone: Its matching antigen is unknown.

This CDR3 contains 13 residues. V lost 0 bases and J lost 7, with 12 bases in between. Germline V gene lookup returns CDR1 GTSNPN and CDR2 SVGIG (reference sequence). This sequence originates from a man aged 18 to 29 in good health. The material sequenced was memory CD4+ T cells sorted from blood. Subset given: CD45RA-negative fraction. The chain combines TRBV30 with TRBJ1-2; D remains ambiguous. The CDR3 sequence is CAWSVPGSSGYTF. As DNA, the CDR3 is TGTGCCTGGAGTGTACCGGGATCTTCTGGCTACACCTTC.